Presented here are 17 T cell receptor beta chains from one specimen sequenced in a study of T cell responses to AZD1222 COVID-19 vaccine. Sequencing was performed with immunoSEQ multiplex PCR; in TCRdb, only in-frame clones are kept and a portion is missing. The table includes about 100,000 clones, 87% detected once. The material was peripheral blood, obtained 28 days after the second AZD1222 dose. The receptors were sampled from an adult who received the AZD1222 COVID-19 vaccine.

This clone came up a few times. The CDR3 loop reads CASSQAEGTGNTIYF. The CDR3 region has the DNA TGTGCCAGCAGCCAAGCGGAGGGTACTGGAAACACCATATATTTT. The V gene is TRBV4-2, the J gene TRBJ1-3; D remains ambiguous. The CDR3 runs 15 residues. V was shortened by 1 base and J by 2 bases, with 9 bases between the two germline ends. Germline V gene sequence: CDR1 LGHNA, CDR2 YNFKEQ.

The chain recombines TRBV6-5 with TRBJ2-7; D is perhaps TRBD2 (5 bases). CDR1 is MNHEY, CDR2 SVGAGI, per germline. V lost 10 bases and J lost 7, with 20 bases in between. The CDR3 has 13 residues. CDR3 region: CATRRGIGDEQYF. The CDR3 nucleotides read TGTGCCACCCGACGGGGAATTGGAGATGAGCAGTACTTC.

The count of this clone is one. V gene TRBV18 combines with J gene TRBJ1-5, with 9 positions matching TRBD1. The length of the CDR3 is 15 residues. Germline assignment: CDR1 KGHSH and CDR2 LQKENI. The trim removed 2 bases at V and 5 bases at J, leaving 4 bases unmatched. CDR3 sequence reads: CASSPTGTGHQPQHF. The DNA of the CDR3 is TGTGCCAGCTCACCAACCGGGACAGGGCATCAGCCCCAGCATTTT.

This chain uses TRBV2 with TRBJ1-4, with D possibly matching TRBD1 (5 bases). The CDR3 consists of 13 residues. Trimming cost V 4 bases and J 8 bases, with 11 bases left between them. Per germline, CDR1 SNHLY and CDR2 FYNNEI. The CDR3 nucleotides read TGTGCCAGCAGTGTAGAGGGGTCGGAAAAACTGTTTTTT. Translating gives CASSVEGSEKLFF.

V and J are TRBV5-4 and TRBJ1-1; D is ambiguous. The length of the CDR3 is 13 residues. With 3 bases removed from V and 2 bases from J, the gap between germline ends came to 8 bases. Germline V gives CDR1 SGHNT, CDR2 YYREEE (reference sequence). CDR3 sequence: CASSSLQNTEAFF. The CDR3 DNA is TGTGCCAGCAGCTCGCTCCAAAACACTGAAGCTTTCTTT.

V and J are TRBV6-4 and TRBJ2-1; 11 nucleotides agree with TRBD2. The junction had 7 bases not matched to a gene; V was cut back by 6 bases and J by 3 bases. The CDR3 is 16 amino acids. Germline V lookup: CDR1 MRHNA, CDR2 SNTAGT. CDR3 nucleotides: TGTGCCAGCAGGGTTAGCGGGAGGGCCCTCTACAATGAGCAGTTCTTC. Its translation is CASRVSGRALYNEQFF.

The chain couples TRBV18 to TRBJ2-1; TRBD1 matches at 7 bases. CDR1 is KGHSH, CDR2 LQKENI, per germline. V shed 3 bases and J 7 bases; nucleotides not matched to a gene: 12. The CDR3 sequence is 16 residues long. The CDR3 loop reads CASSPSGQPRGNEQFF. The CDR3 DNA reads as TGTGCCAGCTCACCGTCGGGACAGCCCAGGGGGAATGAGCAGTTCTTC.

The chain employs TRBV28 and TRBJ2-1; D is ambiguous. V shed 3 bases and J shed 5 bases, with 8 bases lying between them. CDR3 size: 13 residues. CDR1 and CDR2 (germline): MDHEN, SYDVKM. CDR3 region: CASSFSQDNEQFF. The CDR3 DNA sequence: TGTGCCAGCAGTTTCTCCCAGGACAATGAGCAGTTCTTC. Full variable domain (missing parts from reference TRBV28 and TRBJ2-1): DVKVTQSSRYLVKRTGEKVFLECVQDMDHENMFWYRQDPGLGLRLIYFSYDVKMKEKGDIPEGYSVSREKKERFSLILESASTNQTSMYLCASSFSQDNEQFFGPGTRLTVL.

The chain combines TRBV27 with TRBJ2-1; D is ambiguous. The germline V gene encodes CDR1 MNHEY and CDR2 SMNVEV (reference sequence). The CDR3 has 18 residues. The germline V and J ends were trimmed by 4 bases and 1 base, with 20 bases remaining between them. The CDR3 DNA is TGTGCCAGCAGTTCTCATATCATGATAGGGAATTCCTACAATGAGCAGTTCTTC. It codes for CASSSHIMIGNSYNEQFF.

V and J are TRBV6-5 and TRBJ1-5; weak D call: TRBD1 (5 bases). Trimming pared 2 bases from V and 1 base from J, leaving 9 bases between. The CDR3 has 15 amino acids. Germline assignment: CDR1 MNHEY and CDR2 SVGAGI. The CDR3 spells CASSYGRASNQPQHF. CDR3 nucleotide sequence: TGTGCCAGCAGTTACGGCAGGGCCAGCAATCAGCCCCAGCATTTT.

The V call is TRBV30, the J call TRBJ2-2; the D gene is possibly TRBD2 (6 bases). The germline gives CDR1 GTSNPN, CDR2 SVGIG (reference sequence). The CDR3 runs 16 residues. Trimming shortened V by 3 bases and J by 2 bases, and 16 bases separated the two germline ends. The CDR3 here is CAWRPGLAFNTGELFF. CDR3 nucleotide sequence: TGTGCCTGGAGGCCGGGGCTAGCGTTTAACACCGGGGAGCTGTTTTTT.

The CDR3 loop reads CASSPGTGLYGYTF. DNA of the CDR3: TGTGCCAGCTCACCAGGGACAGGCCTTTATGGCTACACCTTC. The gene calls are TRBV18 and TRBJ1-2, with TRBD1 identical over 8 bases. The CDR3 is made up of 14 amino acids. The junction had 4 bases not matched to a gene; V was cut back by 2 bases and J by 5 bases. Germline assignment: CDR1 KGHSH and CDR2 LQKENI. The full variable domain, completed using reference TRBV18 and TRBJ1-2, is NAGVMQNPRHLVRRRGQEARLRCSPMKGHSHVYWYRQLPEEGLKFMVYLQKENIIDESGMPKERFSAEFPKEGPSILRIQQVVRGDSAAYFCASSPGTGLYGYTFGSGTRLTVV.

The V gene is TRBV6-5, the J gene TRBJ1-4, with D possibly TRBD1 on 6 matching bases. The V end lost 7 bases, the J end lost 8 bases, and 17 bases lay between the germline ends. The germline CDR1 and CDR2 sequences are MNHEY and SVGAGI. The CDR3 sequence is 14 residues long. The CDR3: CASNKQGRSEKLFF. The CDR3 DNA reads TGTGCCAGCAATAAACAGGGACGAAGCGAAAAACTGTTTTTT.

V and J are TRBV27 and TRBJ2-7, with TRBD2 matching 8 bases. The germline V gene has CDR1 MNHEY and CDR2 SMNVEV (reference sequence). This CDR3 has 16 residues. V gave up 2 bases and J gave up 0 bases; unmatched junction bases: 6. The CDR3 loop is CASSLAAGGLSYEQYF. In nucleotides, the CDR3 is TGTGCCAGCAGTTTAGCTGCGGGAGGCCTCTCCTACGAGCAGTACTTC.

The V and J genes are TRBV4-3 and TRBJ2-3; 12 nucleotides align to TRBD2. The length of the CDR3 is 13 residues. With V trimmed by 9 bases and J by 5 bases, 3 bases remained unmatched. Germline CDR1 reads LGHNA; CDR2 reads YSLEER. The CDR3 region is CASRLAGEDTQYF. The CDR3 bases are TGCGCCAGTCGACTAGCGGGAGAAGATACGCAGTATTTT.

The rearrangement joins TRBV11-2 to TRBJ2-1; TRBD2 matches at 10 bases. Losses at the gene ends were 1 base for V and 7 bases for J; bases not matched to a gene: 7. The CDR3 spans 16 residues. Per germline, CDR1 SGHAT and CDR2 FQNNGV. CDR3 coding DNA: TGTGCCAGCAGCTTAGTTACACTAGCGGGGACTAATGAGCAGTTCTTC. This translates into CASSLVTLAGTNEQFF.

The chain combines TRBV3-1 (or the pseudogene TRBV3-2) with TRBJ2-7, with 8 bases aligning to TRBD2. J was trimmed by 4 bases and V by 4 bases; bases with no gene match: 9. The CDR3 consists of 15 residues. In germline, CDR1 is LGHDT, CDR2 YNNKEL (reference sequence). This chain's CDR3 is CASSLGLEVQYEQYF. The CDR3 region has the DNA TGTGCCAGCAGCCTGGGACTAGAGGTCCAATACGAGCAGTACTTC.